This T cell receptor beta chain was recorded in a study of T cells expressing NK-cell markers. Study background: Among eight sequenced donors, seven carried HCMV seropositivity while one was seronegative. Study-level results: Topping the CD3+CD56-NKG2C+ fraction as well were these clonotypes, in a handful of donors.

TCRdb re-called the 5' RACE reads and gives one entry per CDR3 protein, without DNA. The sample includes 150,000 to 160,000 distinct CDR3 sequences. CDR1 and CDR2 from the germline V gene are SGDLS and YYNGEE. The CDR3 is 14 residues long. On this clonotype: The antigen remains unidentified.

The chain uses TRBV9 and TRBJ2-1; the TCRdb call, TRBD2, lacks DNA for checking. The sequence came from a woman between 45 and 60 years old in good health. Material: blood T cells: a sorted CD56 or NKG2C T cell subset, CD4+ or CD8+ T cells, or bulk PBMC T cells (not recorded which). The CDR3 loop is CASSAELGGNEQFF.